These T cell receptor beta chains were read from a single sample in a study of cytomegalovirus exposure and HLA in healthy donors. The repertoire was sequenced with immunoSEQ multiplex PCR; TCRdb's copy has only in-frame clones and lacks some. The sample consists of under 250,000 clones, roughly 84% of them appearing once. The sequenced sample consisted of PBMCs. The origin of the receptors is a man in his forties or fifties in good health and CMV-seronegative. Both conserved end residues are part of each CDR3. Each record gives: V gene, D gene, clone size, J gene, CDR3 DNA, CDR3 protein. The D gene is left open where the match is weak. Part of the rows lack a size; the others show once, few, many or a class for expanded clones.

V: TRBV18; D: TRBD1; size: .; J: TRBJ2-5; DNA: TGTGCCAGCTCACTGCAATACGGACAGGTCGAAGAGACCCAGTACTTC; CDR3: CASSLQYGQVEETQYF
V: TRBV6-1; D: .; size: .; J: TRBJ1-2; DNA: TGTGCCAGCAGCGTGGCTTCAGCTAACTATGGCTACACCTTC; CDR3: CASSVASANYGYTF
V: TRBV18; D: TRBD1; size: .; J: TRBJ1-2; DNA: TGTGCCAGCGCCCGGGACAGCGATTATGGCTACACCTTC; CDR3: CASARDSDYGYTF
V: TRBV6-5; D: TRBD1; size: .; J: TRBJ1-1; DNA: TGTGCCAGCAGACGCGACAGGGGAGGGACTGAAGCTTTCTTT; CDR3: CASRRDRGGTEAFF
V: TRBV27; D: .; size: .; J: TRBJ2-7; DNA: TGTGCCAGCGGGATGGGGGGGGGCCTAGGGGTCGAGCAGTACTTC; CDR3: CASGMGGGLGVEQYF
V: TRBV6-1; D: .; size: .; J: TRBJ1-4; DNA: TGTGCCAGCAGTCCAGGGCCAACTAATGAAAAACTGTTTTTT; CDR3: CASSPGPTNEKLFF
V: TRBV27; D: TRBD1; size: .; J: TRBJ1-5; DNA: TGTGCCAGCAGTTCAGGGGGGCAGCCCCAGCATTTT; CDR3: CASSSGGQPQHF
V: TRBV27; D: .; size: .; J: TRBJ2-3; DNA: TGTGCCAGCAGCCCTGGGGCCACAGATACGCAGTATTTT; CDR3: CASSPGATDTQYF
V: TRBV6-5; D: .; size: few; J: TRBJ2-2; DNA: TGTGCCAGCAGTGGGTTCAGGACAACCGGGGAGCTGTTTTTT; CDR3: CASSGFRTTGELFF
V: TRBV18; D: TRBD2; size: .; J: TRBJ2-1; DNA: TGTGCCAGCTCATCACTAGCGGGAGGGCCGAATGAGCAGTTCTTC; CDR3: CASSSLAGGPNEQFF
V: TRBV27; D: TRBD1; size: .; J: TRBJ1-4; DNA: TGTGCCAGCGGGAAAACAGGGGGCACTGAAAAACTGTTTTTT; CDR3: CASGKTGGTEKLFF
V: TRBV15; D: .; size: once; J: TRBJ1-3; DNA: TGTGCCACCAGCAGAGAATACGGGGGGCTCCGCGGAAACACCATATATTTT; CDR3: CATSREYGGLRGNTIYF
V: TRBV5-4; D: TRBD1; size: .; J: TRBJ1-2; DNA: TGTGCCAGCAGCTTGGGTCAGGGGGGCTATGGCTACACCTTC; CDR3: CASSLGQGGYGYTF
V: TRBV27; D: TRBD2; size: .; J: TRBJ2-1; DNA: TGTGCCAGCAGTACACTCGCGGGAGGGTACAATGAGCAGTTCTTC; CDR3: CASSTLAGGYNEQFF
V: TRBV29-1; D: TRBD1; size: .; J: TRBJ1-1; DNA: TGCAGCGTTGTACAGGGGGCCGTCACTGAAGCTTTCTTT; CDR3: CSVVQGAVTEAFF
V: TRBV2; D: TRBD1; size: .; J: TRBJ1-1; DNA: TGTGCCAGCAGGCTGACAGGGGTTAACACTGAAGCTTTCTTT; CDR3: CASRLTGVNTEAFF
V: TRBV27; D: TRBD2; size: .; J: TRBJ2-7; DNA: TGTGCCAGCAAAGGCGGCGGGAGGTCCGAGCAGTACTTC; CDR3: CASKGGGRSEQYF
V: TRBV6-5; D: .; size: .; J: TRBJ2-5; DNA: TGTGCCAGCAGTTACTTCCGAACCGGGGGTAAAGAGACCCAGTACTTC; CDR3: CASSYFRTGGKETQYF
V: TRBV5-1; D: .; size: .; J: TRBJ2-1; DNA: TGCGCCAGCAGCTTTGAGGACTACAATGAGCAGTTCTTC; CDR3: CASSFEDYNEQFF
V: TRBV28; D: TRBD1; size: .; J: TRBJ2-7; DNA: TGTGCCAGCAGTGCCCCCGGGACAGGGTTCGAGCAGTACTTC; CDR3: CASSAPGTGFEQYF
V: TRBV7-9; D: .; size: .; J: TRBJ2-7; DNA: TGTGCCAGCAGCTTAGCGGGGGGACTCTACGAGCAGTACTTC; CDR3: CASSLAGGLYEQYF
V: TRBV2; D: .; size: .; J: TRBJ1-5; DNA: TGTGCCAGCAGTGAATTACAGGGAAATCAGCCCCAGCATTTT; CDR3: CASSELQGNQPQHF
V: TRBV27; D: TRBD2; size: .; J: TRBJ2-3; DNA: TGTGCCAGCAGTCAGGGACTAGCGGACTACACAGATACGCAGTATTTT; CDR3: CASSQGLADYTDTQYF
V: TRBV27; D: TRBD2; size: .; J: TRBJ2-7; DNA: TGTGCCAGCAGTTTTGTGACTAGCGGTCGTTATGAGCAGTACTTC; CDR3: CASSFVTSGRYEQYF
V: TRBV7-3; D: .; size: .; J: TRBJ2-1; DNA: TGTGCCAGCAGCTGGGGGCAGGGGGGCAATGAGCAGTTCTTC; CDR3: CASSWGQGGNEQFF
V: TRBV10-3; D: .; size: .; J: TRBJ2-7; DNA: TGTGCCATCAGTGAGATCCCCACGGGGAACTACGAGCAGTACTTC; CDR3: CAISEIPTGNYEQYF
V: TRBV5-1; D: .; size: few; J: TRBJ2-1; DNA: TGCGCCAGCAGCCCCAACGAGAGGAGGGATGAGCAGTTCTTC; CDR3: CASSPNERRDEQFF
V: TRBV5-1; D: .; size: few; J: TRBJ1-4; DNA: TGCGCCAGCAGCTTGGGTGGAGGGGTTGTGGACCTAAACGAAAAACTGTTTTTT; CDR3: CASSLGGGVVDLNEKLFF